The rows below give T cell receptor beta chains drawn from one sample of a study of post-analysis software for immune sequencing data. TCRdb re-called the PCR reads with MiXCR, one entry per CDR3 protein. The sample yields approximately 400,000 distinct CDR3 sequences, roughly 35% seen once. Material: blood. Receptors originate from a girl aged 10 to 17 with multiple sclerosis. The CDR3 runs from the conserved cysteine through the conserved F or W. Each record gives: V gene, CDR3 length, CDR3 protein.

V gene: TRBV4-1; CDR3 length: 13; CDR3 protein: CASSQVQGQPQHF
V gene: TRBV27; CDR3 length: 16; CDR3 protein: CASRARQAGSTDTQYF
V gene: TRBV5-1; CDR3 length: 16; CDR3 protein: CASSSLTSGVNNEQFF
V gene: TRBV6-5; CDR3 length: 15; CDR3 protein: CASSPTGAELSPLHF
V gene: TRBV7-2; CDR3 length: 16; CDR3 protein: CASSLAGTSGGDTQYF
V gene: TRBV4-3; CDR3 length: 14; CDR3 protein: CASSPNAGSYGYTF
V gene: TRBV18; CDR3 length: 11; CDR3 protein: CASSWKNIQYF
V gene: TRBV7-8; CDR3 length: 12; CDR3 protein: CASTGPKNIQYF
V gene: TRBV20-1; CDR3 length: 14; CDR3 protein: CSARAGGKAGELFF
V gene: TRBV4-3; CDR3 length: 14; CDR3 protein: CASSLRWGIGGYTF
V gene: TRBV29-1; CDR3 length: 13; CDR3 protein: CSGASGSDEKLFF
V gene: TRBV24-1; CDR3 length: 13; CDR3 protein: CATSLQGYNEQFF
V gene: TRBV27; CDR3 length: 15; CDR3 protein: CASSIGTGVGNEQYF
V gene: TRBV20-1; CDR3 length: 16; CDR3 protein: CSASGVGAGGTDEQFF
V gene: TRBV20-1; CDR3 length: 12; CDR3 protein: CSASIQNTEAFF
V gene: TRBV9; CDR3 length: 16; CDR3 protein: CASSVNRGNSYNEQFF
V gene: TRBV20-1; CDR3 length: 12; CDR3 protein: CSARDQAVEQFF
V gene: TRBV20-1; CDR3 length: 11; CDR3 protein: CSGTLQEIQYF